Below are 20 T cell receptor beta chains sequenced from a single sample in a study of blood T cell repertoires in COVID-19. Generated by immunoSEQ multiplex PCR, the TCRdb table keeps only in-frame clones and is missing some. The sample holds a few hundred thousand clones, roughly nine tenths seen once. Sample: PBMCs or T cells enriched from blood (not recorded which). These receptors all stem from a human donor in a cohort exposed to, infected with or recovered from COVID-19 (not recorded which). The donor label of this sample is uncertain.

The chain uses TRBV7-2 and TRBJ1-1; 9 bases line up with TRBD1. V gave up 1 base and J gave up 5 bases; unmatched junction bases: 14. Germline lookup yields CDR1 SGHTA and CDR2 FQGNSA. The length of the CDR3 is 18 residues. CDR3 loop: CASSLVFNRDRASTEAFF. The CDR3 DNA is TGTGCCAGCAGCTTAGTGTTCAACCGGGACAGGGCGAGTACTGAAGCTTTCTTT.

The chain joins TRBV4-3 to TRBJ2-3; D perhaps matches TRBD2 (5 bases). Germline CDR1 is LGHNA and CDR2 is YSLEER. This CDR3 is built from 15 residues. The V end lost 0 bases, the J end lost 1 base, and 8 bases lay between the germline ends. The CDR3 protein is CASSQDRRGTDTQYF. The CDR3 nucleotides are TGCGCCAGCAGCCAAGATAGGCGGGGCACAGATACGCAGTATTTT.

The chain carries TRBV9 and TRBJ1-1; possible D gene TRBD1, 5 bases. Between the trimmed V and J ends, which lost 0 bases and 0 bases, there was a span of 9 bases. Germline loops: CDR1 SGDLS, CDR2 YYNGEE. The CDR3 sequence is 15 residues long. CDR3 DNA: TGTGCCAGCAGCGTAGGGGAGGGGTTGAACACTGAAGCTTTCTTT. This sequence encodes CASSVGEGLNTEAFF. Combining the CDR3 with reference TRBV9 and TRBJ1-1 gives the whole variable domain DSGVTQTPKHLITATGQRVTLRCSPRSGDLSVYWYQQSLDQGLQFLIQYYNGEERAKGNILERFSAQQFPDLHSELNLSSLELGDSALYFCASSVGEGLNTEAFFGQGTRLTVV.

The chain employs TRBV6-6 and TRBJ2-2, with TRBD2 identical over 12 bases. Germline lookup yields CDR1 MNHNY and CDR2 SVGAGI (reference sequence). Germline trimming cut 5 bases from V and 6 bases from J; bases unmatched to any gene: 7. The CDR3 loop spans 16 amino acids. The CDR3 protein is CASSRLTSGGPGELFF. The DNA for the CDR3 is TGTGCCAGCAGTCGACTAACTAGCGGGGGGCCCGGGGAGCTGTTTTTT.

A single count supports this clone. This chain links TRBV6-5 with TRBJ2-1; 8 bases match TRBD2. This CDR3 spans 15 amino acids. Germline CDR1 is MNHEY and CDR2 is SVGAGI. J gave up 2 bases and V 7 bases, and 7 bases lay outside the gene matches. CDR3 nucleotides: TGTGCCAGCACCCCTACTAGCGGCACCTACAATGAGCAGTTCTTC. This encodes CASTPTSGTYNEQFF.

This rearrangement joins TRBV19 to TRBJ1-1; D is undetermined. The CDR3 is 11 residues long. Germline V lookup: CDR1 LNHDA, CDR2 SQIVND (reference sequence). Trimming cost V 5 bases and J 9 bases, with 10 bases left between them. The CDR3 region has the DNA TGTGCCAGTAGTCCTCGGGTCCAAGCTTTCTTT. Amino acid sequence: CASSPRVQAFF.

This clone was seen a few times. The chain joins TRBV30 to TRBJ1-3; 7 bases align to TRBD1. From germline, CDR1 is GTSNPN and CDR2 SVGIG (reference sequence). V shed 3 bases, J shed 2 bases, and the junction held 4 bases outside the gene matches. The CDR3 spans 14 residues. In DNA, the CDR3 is TGTGCCTGGAGACGCGACAGGGCTGGAAACACCATATATTTT. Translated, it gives CAWRRDRAGNTIYF.

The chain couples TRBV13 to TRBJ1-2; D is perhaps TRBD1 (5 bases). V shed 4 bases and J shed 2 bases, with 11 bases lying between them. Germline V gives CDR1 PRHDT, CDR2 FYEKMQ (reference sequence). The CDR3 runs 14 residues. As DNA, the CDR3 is TGTGCCAGCAGCTCGGGACTCCTGAACTATGGCTACACCTTC. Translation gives CASSSGLLNYGYTF. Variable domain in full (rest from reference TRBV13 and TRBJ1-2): AAGVIQSPRHLIKEKRETATLKCYPIPRHDTVYWYQQGPGQDPQFLISFYEKMQSDKGSIPDRFSAQQFSDYHSELNMSSLELGDSALYFCASSSGLLNYGYTFGSGTRLTVV.

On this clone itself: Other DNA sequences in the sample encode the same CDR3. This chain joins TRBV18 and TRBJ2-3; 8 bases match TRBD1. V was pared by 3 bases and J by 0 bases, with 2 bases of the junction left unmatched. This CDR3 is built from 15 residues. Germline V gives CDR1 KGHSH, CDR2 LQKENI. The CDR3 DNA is TGTGCCAGCTCACCCCGGACAGGGAGCACAGATACGCAGTATTTT. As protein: CASSPRTGSTDTQYF.

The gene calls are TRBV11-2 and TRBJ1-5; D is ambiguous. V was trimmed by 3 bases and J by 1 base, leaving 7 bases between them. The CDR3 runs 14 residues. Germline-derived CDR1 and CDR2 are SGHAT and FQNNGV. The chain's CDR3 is CASSLQLSNQPQHF. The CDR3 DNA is TGTGCCAGCAGCTTGCAGTTGAGCAATCAGCCCCAGCATTTT. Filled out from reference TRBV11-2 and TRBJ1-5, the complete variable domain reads EAGVAQSPRYKIIEKRQSVAFWCNPISGHATLYWYQQILGQGPKLLIQFQNNGVVDDSQLPKDRFSAERLKGVDSTLKIQPAKLEDSAVYLCASSLQLSNQPQHFGDGTRLSIL.

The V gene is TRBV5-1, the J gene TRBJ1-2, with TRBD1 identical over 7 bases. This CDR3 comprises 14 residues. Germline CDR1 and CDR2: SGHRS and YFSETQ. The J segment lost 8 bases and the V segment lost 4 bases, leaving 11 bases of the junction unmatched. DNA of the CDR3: TGCGCCAGCAGCCCCCCGACAGGGACTTTCGGCTACACCTTC. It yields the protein CASSPPTGTFGYTF.

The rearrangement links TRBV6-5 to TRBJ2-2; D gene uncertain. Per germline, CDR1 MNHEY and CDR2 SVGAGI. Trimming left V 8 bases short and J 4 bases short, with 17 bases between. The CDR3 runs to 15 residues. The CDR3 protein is CASGFESTGTGELFF. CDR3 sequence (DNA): TGTGCCAGCGGGTTTGAGAGTACGGGCACCGGGGAGCTGTTTTTT.

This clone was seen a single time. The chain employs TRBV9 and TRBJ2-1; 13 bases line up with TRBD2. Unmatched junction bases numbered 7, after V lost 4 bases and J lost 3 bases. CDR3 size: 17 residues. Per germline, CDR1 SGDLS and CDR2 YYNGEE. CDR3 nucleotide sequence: TGTGCCAGCAGCTCCCGGGGACTAGCGGGGAGCTACAATGAGCAGTTCTTC. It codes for CASSSRGLAGSYNEQFF.

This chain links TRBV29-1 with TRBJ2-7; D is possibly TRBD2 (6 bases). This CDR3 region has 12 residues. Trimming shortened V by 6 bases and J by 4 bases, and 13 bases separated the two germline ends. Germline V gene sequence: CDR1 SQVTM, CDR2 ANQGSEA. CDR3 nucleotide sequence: TGCAGCGTGGGGGAGGCGGGGTACGAGCAGTACTTC. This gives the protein CSVGEAGYEQYF.

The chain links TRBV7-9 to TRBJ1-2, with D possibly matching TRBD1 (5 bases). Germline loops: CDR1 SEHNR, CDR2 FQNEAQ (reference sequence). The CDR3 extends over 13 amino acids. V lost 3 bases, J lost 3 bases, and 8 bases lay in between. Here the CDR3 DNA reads TGTGCCAGCAGCTTGGGACTGGACTATGGCTACACCTTC. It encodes CASSLGLDYGYTF. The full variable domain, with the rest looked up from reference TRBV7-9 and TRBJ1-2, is DTGVSQNPRHKITKRGQNVTFRCDPISEHNRLYWYRQTLGQGPEFLTYFQNEAQLEKSRLLSDRFSAERPKGSFSTLEIQRTEQGDSAMYLCASSLGLDYGYTFGSGTRLTVV.

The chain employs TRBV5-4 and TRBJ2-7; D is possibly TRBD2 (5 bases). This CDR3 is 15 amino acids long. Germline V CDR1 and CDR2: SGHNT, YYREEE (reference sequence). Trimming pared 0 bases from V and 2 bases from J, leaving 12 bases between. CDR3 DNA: TGTGCCAGCAGCTTGGGAAGCGGTGAAGCCTACGAGCAGTACTTC. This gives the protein CASSLGSGEAYEQYF.

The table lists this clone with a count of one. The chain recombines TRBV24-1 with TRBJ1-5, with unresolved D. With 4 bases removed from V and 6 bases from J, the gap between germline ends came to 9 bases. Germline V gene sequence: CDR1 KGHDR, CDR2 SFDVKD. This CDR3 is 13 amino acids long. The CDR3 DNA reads TGTGCCACCAGTGACCACATAAGTCAGCCCCAGCATTTT. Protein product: CATSDHISQPQHF.

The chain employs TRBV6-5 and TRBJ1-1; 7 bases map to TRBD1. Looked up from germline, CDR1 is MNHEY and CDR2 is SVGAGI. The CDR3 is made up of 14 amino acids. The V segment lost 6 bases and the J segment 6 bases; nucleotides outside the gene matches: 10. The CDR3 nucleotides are TGTGCCAGCAGCCCCCAACCGGGACAGCCTGAAGCTTTCTTT. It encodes CASSPQPGQPEAFF.

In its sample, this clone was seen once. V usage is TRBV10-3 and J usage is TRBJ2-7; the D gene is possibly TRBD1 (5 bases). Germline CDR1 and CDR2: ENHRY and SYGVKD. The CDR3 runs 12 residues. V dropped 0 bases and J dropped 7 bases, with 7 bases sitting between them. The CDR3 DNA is TGTGCCATCAGTGAGTCCTACAGGGAGCAGTACTTC. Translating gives CAISESYREQYF.

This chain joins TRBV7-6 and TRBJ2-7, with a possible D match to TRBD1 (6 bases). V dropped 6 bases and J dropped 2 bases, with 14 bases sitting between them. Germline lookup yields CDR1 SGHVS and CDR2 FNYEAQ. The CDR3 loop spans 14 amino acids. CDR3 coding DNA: TGTGCCAGCAGTTATCAAGGACAGACCTACGAGCAGTACTTC. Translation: CASSYQGQTYEQYF. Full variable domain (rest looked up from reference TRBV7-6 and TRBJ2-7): GAGVSQSPRYKVTKRGQDVALRCDPISGHVSLYWYRQALGQGPEFLTYFNYEAQQDKSGLPNDRFSAERPEGSISTLTIQRTEQRDSAMYRCASSYQGQTYEQYFGPGTRLTVT.